This T cell receptor (beta chain) was observed in a study of tumor T cells in aggressive B-cell lymphoma. V was cut by 6 bases and J by 1 base, with 10 bases left in between. The CDR3 has 14 residues. In germline, CDR1 is SEHNR, CDR2 FQNEAQ (reference sequence). Method: immunoSEQ multiplex PCR; TCRdb's copy keeps in-frame clones and lacks some. The sample records several thousand clones, approximately 78% being singletons. The chain couples TRBV7-9 to TRBJ1-5; D might be TRBD1 (6 bases). Sequences were obtained from tumor tissue. The receptor was isolated from an adult with diffuse large B cell lymphoma. The CDR3 DNA is TGTGCCAGCAGTATAGGGGGAAGCAATCAGCCCCAGCATTTT. Protein: CASSIGGSNQPQHF.